Below, 10 T cell receptor beta chains from the same sample are listed, as sequenced in a study of OX40 agonist ivuxolimab in advanced cancers. Method: immunoSEQ multiplex PCR; TCRdb's copy keeps in-frame clones and lacks some. The repertoire consists of fewer than 100,000 clones, with 85% to 90% occurring once and the leading ten covering roughly 0.2%. Sequenced here: CD4+ or CD8+ T cells sorted from blood, sampled in a trial of the OX40 agonist ivuxolimab. The source of these receptors is an adult with an advanced solid tumor such as melanoma, head and neck, liver or kidney cancer.

As DNA, the CDR3 is TGTGCCATCAGCAGGGACAGCAAAAATTCCTACGAGCAGTACTTC. Its translation is CAISRDSKNSYEQYF. This rearrangement joins TRBV10-3 to TRBJ2-7, with 7 bases that match TRBD1. This CDR3 region has 15 residues. Germline CDR1 is ENHRY and CDR2 is SYGVKD. J was trimmed by 1 base and V by 6 bases; bases with no gene match: 9.

This chain connects TRBV6-5 to TRBJ1-2; D gene uncertain. The CDR3 covers 12 residues. Trimming removed 6 bases at V and 7 bases at J, with 12 bases between. CDR1 and CDR2 from the germline V gene are MNHEY and SVGAGI. As DNA, the CDR3 is TGTGCCAGCAGCTCCCCTCCAAGTGGCTACACCTTC. Its translation is CASSSPPSGYTF.

V usage is TRBV10-3 and J usage is TRBJ2-1; 10 positions match TRBD2. This CDR3 is 16 amino acids long. The germline gives CDR1 ENHRY, CDR2 SYGVKD. V shed 2 bases, J shed 5 bases, and the junction held 6 bases outside the gene matches. Written as DNA, the CDR3 is TGTGCCATCAGTGAGGGGCTAGCGGGGGATGACAATGAGCAGTTCTTC. Its translation is CAISEGLAGDDNEQFF.

The CDR3 nucleotides are TGTGCCAGCAGTCCAGATTACAGGGAACAGCCCCAGCATTTT. The encoded protein is CASSPDYREQPQHF. V usage is TRBV28 and J usage is TRBJ1-5; a weak D match, TRBD1 (6 bases). This CDR3 comprises 14 residues. Germline V lookup: CDR1 MDHEN, CDR2 SYDVKM. V gave up 5 bases and J gave up 7 bases, with 15 bases separating them. Full variable domain (remainder filled in from reference TRBV28 and TRBJ1-5): DVKVTQSSRYLVKRTGEKVFLECVQDMDHENMFWYRQDPGLGLRLIYFSYDVKMKEKGDIPEGYSVSREKKERFSLILESASTNQTSMYLCASSPDYREQPQHFGDGTRLSIL.

V and J are TRBV5-6 and TRBJ2-5; D gene ambiguous. The V end lost 5 bases, the J end lost 1 base, and 12 bases lay between the germline ends. In germline, CDR1 is SGHDT, CDR2 YYEEEE. CDR3 size: 14 residues. CDR3 in DNA: TGTGCCAGCAGTATTCAGGCAGCCCAAGAGACCCAGTACTTC. It yields the protein CASSIQAAQETQYF.

V and J are TRBV4-1 and TRBJ2-1; 8 bases are a match to TRBD2. J gave up 5 bases and V 2 bases, and 8 bases lay outside the gene matches. Germline values: CDR1 MGHRA, CDR2 YSYEKL. CDR3 length equals 16 residues. The CDR3 reads CASSQWREAGDNEQFF. CDR3 nucleotides: TGCGCCAGCAGCCAATGGCGGGAGGCCGGAGACAATGAGCAGTTCTTC.

The V and J genes are TRBV9 and TRBJ1-2, with unresolved D. Germline V gives CDR1 SGDLS, CDR2 YYNGEE. The CDR3 runs 13 residues. Trimming took 1 base from V and 7 from J, leaving 11 bases between them. The CDR3 protein is CASSVYNEVGYTF. DNA for the CDR3: TGTGCCAGCAGCGTATACAACGAGGTTGGCTACACCTTC.

This clone was seen just once. The chain combines TRBV6-4 with TRBJ2-5; 8 bases agree with TRBD1. The CDR3 loop spans 13 amino acids. Germline V gene data show CDR1 as MRHNA and CDR2 as SNTAGT. Trimming removed 6 bases from V and 3 bases from J; junction bases left unmatched: 3. For the CDR3, the DNA is TGTGCCAGCAGCCAGGGGGCGGAAGAGACCCAGTACTTC. It translates to CASSQGAEETQYF.

J is TRBJ2-3 and V is TRBV30; no reliable D call. V lost 3 bases, J lost 0 bases, and 10 bases lay in between. This CDR3 contains 14 residues. Germline-derived CDR1 and CDR2 are GTSNPN and SVGIG (reference sequence). CDR3 region: CAWRKGQSTDTQYF. As DNA, the CDR3 is TGTGCCTGGAGAAAGGGCCAGAGCACAGATACGCAGTATTTT.

The rearrangement uses TRBV7-3 and TRBJ2-1, with 12 positions matching TRBD2. Germline values: CDR1 SGHTA, CDR2 FQGTGA. V lost 5 bases, J lost 4 bases, and 3 bases stayed unmatched. This CDR3 spans 15 amino acids. CDR3 bases: TGTGCCAGCAGCGAAACTAGCGGGGGGTACAATGAGCAGTTCTTC. Translated, it gives CASSETSGGYNEQFF.